This T cell receptor (beta chain) comes out of a study of shared clonotypes between healthy human individuals. Measured with immunoSEQ multiplex PCR; TCRdb has only the in-frame clones, and not every one. The sample shows about 1,800,000 clones, about 95% of them seen only once. Naive CD8 cells lacked CD45RO, underwent positive selection for CCR7 and left out terminally differentiated effector memory CD45RA+ cells. CDR3 length equals 11 residues. CDR1 and CDR2 from the germline V gene are SGHDT and YYEEEE. The germline V and J ends were trimmed by 4 bases and 1 base, with 3 bases remaining between them. About this clone: Its matching antigen is unknown.

Study results and limitations: Donor scarcity curtailed the genetic and exposure-history diversity represented herein.

The rearrangement joins TRBV5-6 to TRBJ2-7; no definite D call. The TCR originated in a man between 18 and 35 years old in good health. Sample: naive CD8+ T cells sorted from blood. The DNA of the CDR3 is TGTGCCAGCAGCCAATCCTACGAGCAGTACTTC. Amino acids: CASSQSYEQYF. The full variable domain, its missing parts supplied by reference TRBV5-6 and TRBJ2-7, is DAGVTQSPTHLIKTRGQQVTLRCSPKSGHDTVSWYQQALGQGPQFIFQYYEEEERQRGNFPDRFSGHQFPNYSSELNVNALLLGDSALYLCASSQSYEQYFGPGTRLTVT.